This TCR beta chain was obtained from a study of shared clonotypes between healthy human individuals. Notes on this clone: The same CDR3 can be traced to other DNA sequences in this sample.

This CDR3 region has 13 residues. V trimming: 4 bases; J trimming: 3 bases; junction bases outside the gene matches: 4. Germline CDR1 and CDR2: SGHRS and YFSETQ. TCRdb's copy holds only in-frame clones and misses some; the assay was immunoSEQ multiplex PCR. Here the sample spans millions of clones, over 85% being singletons. This clonotype originated in a man between 18 and 29 years old in good health. The material sequenced was naive CD4+ T cells sorted from blood. Subset reported: CD45RA+ positively selected. The chain is built from TRBV5-1 and TRBJ2-7; 7 positions match TRBD1. CDR3 DNA: TGCGCCAGCAGCCCGGGACAGAGCTACGAGCAGTACTTC. Amino acid sequence: CASSPGQSYEQYF. Combining the CDR3 with reference TRBV5-1 and TRBJ2-7 gives the whole variable domain KAGVTQTPRYLIKTRGQQVTLSCSPISGHRSVSWYQQTPGQGLQFLFEYFSETQRNKGNFPGRFSGRQFSNSRSEMNVSTLELGDSALYLCASSPGQSYEQYFGPGTRLTVT.